This T cell receptor (beta chain) comes out of a study of blood T cell repertoires in COVID-19. As for the study in general: T cells, B-cell-depleted T cells, or PBMCs supplied cDNA or gDNA.

This CDR3 has 17 amino acids. V shed 3 bases and J 1 base; nucleotides not matched to a gene: 10. Looked up from germline, CDR1 is SGHDT and CDR2 is YYEEEE. Method: immunoSEQ multiplex PCR; TCRdb's copy keeps in-frame clones and lacks some. The sample shows around 67,000 clones, 65% to 90% of them seen only once. The sample taken for sequencing was peripheral blood. This sequence was found in an elderly man with active COVID-19. The chain joins TRBV5-6 to TRBJ1-5; 7 bases are a match to TRBD1. CDR3 DNA: TGTGCCAGCAGCTACCGACAGGGCTGGTCCAGCAATCAGCCCCAGCATTTT. Encoded protein: CASSYRQGWSSNQPQHF.